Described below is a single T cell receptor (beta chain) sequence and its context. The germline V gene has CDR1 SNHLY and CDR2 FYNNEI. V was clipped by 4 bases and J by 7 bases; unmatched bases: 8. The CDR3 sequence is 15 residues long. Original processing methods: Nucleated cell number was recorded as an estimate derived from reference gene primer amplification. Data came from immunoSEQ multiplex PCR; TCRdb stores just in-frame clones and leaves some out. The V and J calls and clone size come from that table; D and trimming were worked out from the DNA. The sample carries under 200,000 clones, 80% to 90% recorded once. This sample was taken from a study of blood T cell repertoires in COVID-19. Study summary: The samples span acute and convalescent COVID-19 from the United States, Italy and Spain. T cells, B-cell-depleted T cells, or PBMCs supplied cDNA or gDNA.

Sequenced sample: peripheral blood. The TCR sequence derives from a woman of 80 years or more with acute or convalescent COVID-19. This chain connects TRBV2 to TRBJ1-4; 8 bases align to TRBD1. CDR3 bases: TGTGCCAGCAGTGTTCAGGGGGCGGTCATTGAAAAACTGTTTTTT. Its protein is CASSVQGAVIEKLFF.